The rows below give T cell receptor beta chains drawn from one sample of a study of shared clonotypes between healthy human individuals. Produced via immunoSEQ multiplex PCR; TCRdb's table is partial and in-frame only. The sample includes 2 million to 2.5 million clones, about 90% of them seen just once. The source material was naive CD4+ T cells from PBMCs. The receptors originated from a man between 18 and 35 years old in good health. Some clones in this sample may be carry-over from other donors' samples. CDR3s include the opening cysteine and the closing phenylalanine or tryptophan. The D gene is left open where the match is weak. Expanded clones get a size class; other rows say once, few or many, or leave the size out.

V	size	D	J	DNA	CDR3
TRBV19	-	TRBD1	TRBJ2-2	TGTGCCAGTTACAGGGGGCTTAACACCGGGGAGCTGTTTTTT	CASYRGLNTGELFF
TRBV28	-	-	TRBJ2-3	TGTGCCAGCAGTTTTAGCGGTAGCACAGATACGCAGTATTTT	CASSFSGSTDTQYF
TRBV4-2	-	-	TRBJ1-3	TGTGCCAGCAGCCAAGTCTACAGACCTGGAAACACCATATATTTT	CASSQVYRPGNTIYF
TRBV7-2	-	-	TRBJ2-5	TGTGCCAGCAGCTGGTCGAGGAGCCAAGAGACCCAGTACTTC	CASSWSRSQETQYF
TRBV7-8	-	-	TRBJ2-2	TGTGCCAGCAGGGGGGTAGCTCAAAGGACCGGGGAGCTGTTTTTT	CASRGVAQRTGELFF
TRBV2	few	TRBD1	TRBJ1-5	TGTGCCAGCAACCGAGGACAGGGGAATCAGCCCCAGCATTTT	CASNRGQGNQPQHF
TRBV7-9	-	TRBD1	TRBJ1-2	TGTGCCAGCAGCATAAGGACAGGGAGCGGCTACACCTTC	CASSIRTGSGYTF
TRBV28	-	-	TRBJ2-7	TGTGCCAGCAGTTTCCGGGCCGGGGTCAGGGAGCAGTACTTC	CASSFRAGVREQYF
TRBV7-2	once	TRBD2	TRBJ2-1	TGTGCCAGCAGGGGACTAGCGGCATACAATGAGCAGTTCTTC	CASRGLAAYNEQFF
TRBV18	-	TRBD1	TRBJ2-1	TGTGCCAGCTCACCCACCCAGGGGGCAAATGAGCAGTTCTTC	CASSPTQGANEQFF
TRBV6-1	-	-	TRBJ1-1	TGTGCCAGCACCTATGGACAGACGGAAACTGAAGCTTTCTTT	CASTYGQTETEAFF
TRBV18	-	TRBD1	TRBJ2-2	TGTGCCAGCTCCCGAGGGGACAGGGGTCGAGCCGGGGAGCTGTTTTTT	CASSRGDRGRAGELFF
TRBV30	-	-	TRBJ1-2	TGTGCCTGGAGTGTACGGGACTATGGCTACACCTTC	CAWSVRDYGYTF
TRBV7-9	-	-	TRBJ1-2	TGTGCCAGCAGCTTAAGTGGGGCGAACAACTATGGCTACACCTTC	CASSLSGANNYGYTF
TRBV28	-	TRBD2	TRBJ2-2	TGTGCCACCACTGCGGCTAGCGGGAGGGACTACACCGGGGAGCTGTTTTTT	CATTAASGRDYTGELFF
TRBV4-1	-	-	TRBJ2-7	TGCGCCAGCAGCCAAGGGCCGGATACCTACGAGCAGTACTTC	CASSQGPDTYEQYF
TRBV5-1	-	-	TRBJ1-1	TGCGCCAGCAGCTTCGTCAGCCCGATGGGAAATCAGGGGACTGAAGCTTTCTTT	CASSFVSPMGNQGTEAFF
TRBV28	-	-	TRBJ2-1	TGTGCCAGCAGTTTGCAGGAAACCTTTCGTGAGCAGTTCTTC	CASSLQETFREQFF
TRBV28	-	TRBD1	TRBJ2-7	TGTGCCAGCAGTCCCTCGGGACAGGGTCGGCACGAGCAGTACTTC	CASSPSGQGRHEQYF
TRBV7-3	-	TRBD2	TRBJ2-1	TGTGCCAGCAACCTACCGCCTCACCGGGACTACTACAATGAGCAGTTCTTC	CASNLPPHRDYYNEQFF
TRBV29-1	once	-	TRBJ1-2	TGCAGCGTCCGCAGGGCAGGGATTAACTATGGCTACACCTTC	CSVRRAGINYGYTF
TRBV18	-	TRBD1	TRBJ2-7	TGTGCCAGCTCACCCTCTATAACAGGGGGCCCCAATGAGCAGTACTTC	CASSPSITGGPNEQYF
TRBV11-1	-	-	TRBJ1-1	TGTGCCAGCAGCGATTTGGGGACTGAAGCTTTCTTT	CASSDLGTEAFF
TRBV29-1	-	-	TRBJ2-1	TGCAGCGTAGTAACTGGATTCTCCTACAATGAGCAGTTCTTC	CSVVTGFSYNEQFF
TRBV6-1	-	-	TRBJ1-1	TGTGCCAGCAGTGAAGCTGTGACTGAAGCTTTCTTT	CASSEAVTEAFF
TRBV7-2	-	TRBD1	TRBJ2-5	TGTGCCAGCAGCCCTGGTGAGGGGGCACGAGAGACCCAGTACTTC	CASSPGEGARETQYF
TRBV9	-	-	TRBJ2-5	TGTGCCAGCAGCGTAGCTCCCAATCAAGAGACCCAGTACTTC	CASSVAPNQETQYF
TRBV4-1	once	-	TRBJ2-4	TGCGCCAGCAGCCGCCAGGCGGACCTAGCCAAAAACATTCAGTACTTC	CASSRQADLAKNIQYF
TRBV12-5	few	TRBD1	TRBJ1-1	TGTGCTAGTGGTGCTCCAGGGGGCGGAGGGGACACTGAAGCTTTCTTT	CASGAPGGGGDTEAFF
TRBV7-2	-	-	TRBJ2-5	TGTGCCAGCAGCTTCAATTCAGGGAGCGAGACCCAGTACTTC	CASSFNSGSETQYF
TRBV5-1	-	-	TRBJ2-2	TGCGCCAGCAGCTTGGGCGCCAGCACGAACACCGGGGAGCTGTTTTTT	CASSLGASTNTGELFF
TRBV7-2	-	TRBD1	TRBJ1-2	TGTGCCACCACGAGACAGGGGCAGCACTATGGCTACACCTTC	CATTRQGQHYGYTF
TRBV9	-	-	TRBJ2-4	TGTGCCAGCAGCACACCGGGACCACTCAGCTCAAAAAACATTCAGTACTTC	CASSTPGPLSSKNIQYF
TRBV2	-	TRBD2	TRBJ2-2	TGTGCCAGCAGCGCTAGCGGGAGATCGAACACCGGGGAGCTGTTTTTT	CASSASGRSNTGELFF
TRBV4-2	once	-	TRBJ2-6	TGTGCCAGCAGCCAGATCTCTGGGGCCAACGTCCTGACTTTC	CASSQISGANVLTF
TRBV7-9	-	-	TRBJ2-7	TGTGCCAGCAGCTTAGAAAGACAGTCCTACTACGAGCAGTACTTC	CASSLERQSYYEQYF
TRBV10-2	-	TRBD2	TRBJ2-3	TGCGCCAGCAGTGGGACTAGCTTGGATACGCAGTATTTT	CASSGTSLDTQYF
TRBV19	-	-	TRBJ1-1	TGTGCCAGTAGTATAATGGGAGAAGTTGCTTTCTTT	CASSIMGEVAFF
TRBV28	once	TRBD1	TRBJ1-1	TGTGCCAGCAGGGGAGGGAAGGGTGACAGGGGAAGGGGAAAGAACACTGAAGCTTTCTTT	CASRGGKGDRGRGKNTEAFF
TRBV5-1	-	-	TRBJ1-2	TGCGCCAGCAGCCCAACCGGGGGAGGACAGCCCTATGGCTACACCTTC	CASSPTGGGQPYGYTF
TRBV5-8	-	TRBD2	TRBJ2-3	TGTGCCAGCAGCTTGGAGCTACTAGCGGGCGGCACAGATACGCAGTATTTT	CASSLELLAGGTDTQYF
TRBV9	-	-	TRBJ2-1	TGTGCCAGCAGCGAGAAGCGGGTCAACCACAATGAGCAGTTCTTC	CASSEKRVNHNEQFF
TRBV7-9	-	-	TRBJ2-5	TGTGCCACCTTAGGAAACCAAGAGACCCAGTACTTC	CATLGNQETQYF
TRBV7-2	-	-	TRBJ1-5	TGTGCCAGCAGCAATCGGAACCGTGATCAGCCCCAGCATTTT	CASSNRNRDQPQHF
TRBV28	-	-	TRBJ1-5	TGTGCCAGCCCCGATAGCAATCAGCCCCAGCATTTT	CASPDSNQPQHF
TRBV5-8	-	-	TRBJ2-1	TGTGCCAGCAGCTTGACAGGGACAATGTACAATGAGCAGTTCTTC	CASSLTGTMYNEQFF
TRBV5-6	-	TRBD1	TRBJ2-4	TGTGCCAGCAGCCCGACAGGGGCTGGAAACATTCAGTACTTC	CASSPTGAGNIQYF
TRBV7-6	-	TRBD1	TRBJ2-7	TGTGCCAGCAGCCCACGGCGGGGACAGGGGGCTCAAATGGGGTACTTC	CASSPRRGQGAQMGYF
TRBV11-1	-	-	TRBJ2-2	TGTGCCAGCAGCTTAGCGGGCAACACCGGGGAGCTGTTTTTT	CASSLAGNTGELFF